In this sample, the clone carrying this T cell receptor beta chain turned up many times. Its antigen is currently unknown. The sample originates from a study of early T cells in non-severe SARS-CoV-2 infection. Broader study findings: VDJdb-based matching was biased toward anti-spike CD8 responses and missed private and CD4 specificities.

cDNA molecules, individually, were tagged with unique molecular identifiers. In TCRdb, the 5' RACE reads were re-called with MiXCR into one record per CDR3 protein. This table holds roughly 47,000 distinct CDR3 sequences, roughly 6.5% found once. Looked up from germline, CDR1 is SGHAT and CDR2 is FQNNGV. Trimming removed 6 bases from V and 4 bases from J, with 12 bases in between. The CDR3 spans 13 residues. The chain couples TRBV11-2 to TRBJ1-1; unclear D gene. The TCR comes from an adult who was a healthcare worker with PCR-confirmed SARS-CoV-2 infection or an uninfected control (not recorded which). The sequences come from whole blood, collected at baseline. CDR3 nucleotides: TGTGCCAGCAGTGCCGGGGTAGGCACTGAAGCTTTCTTT. Its protein is CASSAGVGTEAFF.